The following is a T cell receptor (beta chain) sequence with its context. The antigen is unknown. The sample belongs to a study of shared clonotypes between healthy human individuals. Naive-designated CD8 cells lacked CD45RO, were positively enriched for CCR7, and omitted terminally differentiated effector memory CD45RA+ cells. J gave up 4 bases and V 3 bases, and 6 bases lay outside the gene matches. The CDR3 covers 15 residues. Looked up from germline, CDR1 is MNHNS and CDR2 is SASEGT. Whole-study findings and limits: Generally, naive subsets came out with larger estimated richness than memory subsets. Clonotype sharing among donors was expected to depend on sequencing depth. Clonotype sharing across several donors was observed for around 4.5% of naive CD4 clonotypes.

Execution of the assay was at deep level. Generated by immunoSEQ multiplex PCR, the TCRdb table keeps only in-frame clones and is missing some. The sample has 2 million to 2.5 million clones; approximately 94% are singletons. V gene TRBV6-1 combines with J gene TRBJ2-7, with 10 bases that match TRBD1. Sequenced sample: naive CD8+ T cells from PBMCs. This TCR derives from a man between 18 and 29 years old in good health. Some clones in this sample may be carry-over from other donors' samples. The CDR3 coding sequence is TGTGCCAGCAGTGACCGGACAGGGGGTACGTACGAGCAGTACTTC. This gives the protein CASSDRTGGTYEQYF.